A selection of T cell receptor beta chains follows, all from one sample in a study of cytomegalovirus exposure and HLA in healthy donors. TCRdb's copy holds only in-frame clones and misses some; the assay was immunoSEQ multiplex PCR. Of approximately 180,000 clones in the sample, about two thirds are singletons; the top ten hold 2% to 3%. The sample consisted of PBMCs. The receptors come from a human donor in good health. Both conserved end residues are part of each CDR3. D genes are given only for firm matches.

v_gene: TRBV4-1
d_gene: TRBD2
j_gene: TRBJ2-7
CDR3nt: TGCGCCAGCAGCCAACAGCGGGGGGGCCACGAGCAGTACTTC
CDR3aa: CASSQQRGGHEQYF

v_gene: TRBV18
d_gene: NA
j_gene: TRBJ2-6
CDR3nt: TGTGCCAGCTCACCGGACACCTCTGGGGCCAACGTCCTGACTTTC
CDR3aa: CASSPDTSGANVLTF

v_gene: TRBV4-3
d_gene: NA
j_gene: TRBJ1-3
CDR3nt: TGCGCCAGCAGCCAAGAGGGGGGGGCGGGAAACACCATATATTTT
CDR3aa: CASSQEGGAGNTIYF

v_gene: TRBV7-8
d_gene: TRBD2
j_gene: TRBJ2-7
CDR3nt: TGTGCCAGCAGTTTTAAGGCGTCGCGGGGTAGCGGGAGATACGAGCAGTACTTC
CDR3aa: CASSFKASRGSGRYEQYF

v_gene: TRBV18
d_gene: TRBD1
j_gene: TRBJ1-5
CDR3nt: TGTGCCAGCTCACCAAATCCGGGACAGGGAGGGCAGCCCCAGCATTTT
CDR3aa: CASSPNPGQGGQPQHF

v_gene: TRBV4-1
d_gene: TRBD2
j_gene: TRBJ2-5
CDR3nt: TGCGCCAGCAGCCCCCTAAGACTAGCGGGGGGGCAGACCCAGTACTTC
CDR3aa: CASSPLRLAGGQTQYF

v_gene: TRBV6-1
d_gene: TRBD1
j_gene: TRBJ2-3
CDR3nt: TGTGCCAGCAGTGAAGCGGCAGGGGGCATCACAGATACGCAGTATTTT
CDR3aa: CASSEAAGGITDTQYF

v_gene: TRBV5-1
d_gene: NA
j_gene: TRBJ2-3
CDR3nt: TGCGCCAGCAGCTCAACAGGAACTAGCACAGATACGCAGTATTTT
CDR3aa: CASSSTGTSTDTQYF

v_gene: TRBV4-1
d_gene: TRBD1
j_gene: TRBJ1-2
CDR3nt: TGCGCCAGCAGCCATACCAGGGGGCAGGAAGGTAACTATGGCTACACCTTC
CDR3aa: CASSHTRGQEGNYGYTF

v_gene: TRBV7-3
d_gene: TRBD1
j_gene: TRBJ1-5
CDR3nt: TGTGCCAGCAGCTGGACCTCCGGGACAGGGCTTATGAGCAATCAGCCCCAGCATTTT
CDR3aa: CASSWTSGTGLMSNQPQHF